These T cell receptor beta chains were read from a single sample in a study of STAT3 mutations in large granular lymphocyte leukemia. Here immunoSEQ multiplex PCR was the method, and the copy in TCRdb shows in-frame clones only, minus some. The sample includes 17,000 or so clones, 92% of them seen just once. Sequencing input: peripheral blood mononuclear cells. These receptor sequences come from a man aged 55 to 70 with T-cell large granular lymphocyte leukemia. Some clones in this sample may be carry-over from other donors' samples. CDR3s include the opening cysteine and the closing phenylalanine or tryptophan.

j_call,v_call,cdr3_aa
TRBJ1-2,TRBV2,CASSEDWFRLYGYTF
TRBJ2-1,TRBV2,CADASGSSRENEQFF
TRBJ1-1,TRBV5-6,CASSGKSRGITEAFF
TRBJ2-1,TRBV7-9,CASSSGQGIFNEQFF
TRBJ2-3,TRBV25-1,CASSEGATGGWGADTQYF
TRBJ2-3,TRBV7-8,CASSFSGPSTDTQYF
TRBJ2-7,TRBV19,CASSIRWTGVGEQYF
TRBJ2-5,TRBV5-5,CASSFPGKETQYF
TRBJ2-3,TRBV30,CAWGSNTQYF
TRBJ2-7,TRBV19,CASSIGATPAYF